The text below deals with one TCR beta chain. Germline CDR1 is LGHNA and CDR2 is YSLEER. There are 16 residues in the CDR3. V gave up 0 bases and J gave up 5 bases; unmatched junction bases: 2. Researchers ran immunoSEQ v3.0 at survey level. The data were produced by immunoSEQ multiplex PCR, yet TCRdb's version contains in-frame clones alone and is incomplete. The sample includes tens of thousands of clones, 65% to 75% of them seen just once. This specimen belongs to a study of long-term antiretroviral therapy in people with HIV. The rearrangement links TRBV4-3 to TRBJ1-5, with 12 bases aligning to TRBD1. This receptor was taken from a man aged 50-59 years with HIV. The sequences come from unsorted PBMCs, collected 3 years after starting antiretroviral therapy. The CDR3 protein is CASSQDGTGGDQPQHF. The CDR3 nucleotides are TGCGCCAGCAGCCAAGACGGGACAGGGGGCGATCAGCCCCAGCATTTT.